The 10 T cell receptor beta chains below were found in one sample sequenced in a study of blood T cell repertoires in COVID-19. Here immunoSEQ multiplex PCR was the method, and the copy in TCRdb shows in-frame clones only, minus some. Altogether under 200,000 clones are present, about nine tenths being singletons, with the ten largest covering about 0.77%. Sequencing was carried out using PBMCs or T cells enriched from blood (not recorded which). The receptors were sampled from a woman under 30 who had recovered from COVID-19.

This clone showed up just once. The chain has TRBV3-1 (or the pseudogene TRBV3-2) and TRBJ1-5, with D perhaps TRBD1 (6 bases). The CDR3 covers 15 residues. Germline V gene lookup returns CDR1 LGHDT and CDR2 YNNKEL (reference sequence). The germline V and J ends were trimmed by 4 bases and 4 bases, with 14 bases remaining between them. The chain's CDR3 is CASSLGGGLNQPQHF. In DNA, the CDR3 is TGTGCCAGCAGCCTGGGGGGGGGCCTGAATCAGCCCCAGCATTTT.

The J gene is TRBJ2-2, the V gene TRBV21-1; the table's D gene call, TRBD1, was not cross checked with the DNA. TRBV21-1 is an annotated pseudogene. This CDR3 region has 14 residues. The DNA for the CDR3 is TGTGCCAGCAGCAAAGCTGGCAGCACCGGGGAGCTGTTTTTT. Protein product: CASSKAGSTGELFF.

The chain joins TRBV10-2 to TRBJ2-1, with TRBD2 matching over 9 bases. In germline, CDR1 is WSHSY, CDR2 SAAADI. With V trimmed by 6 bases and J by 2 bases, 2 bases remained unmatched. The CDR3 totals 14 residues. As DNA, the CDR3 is TGCGCCAGCAGGACTAGCGGCCCCTACAATGAGCAGTTCTTC. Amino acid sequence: CASRTSGPYNEQFF.

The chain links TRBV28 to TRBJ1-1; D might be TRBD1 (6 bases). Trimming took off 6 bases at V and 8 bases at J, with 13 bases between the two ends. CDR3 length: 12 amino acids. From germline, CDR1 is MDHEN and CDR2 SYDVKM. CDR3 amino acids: CASSEGRGEAFF. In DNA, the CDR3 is TGTGCCAGCAGCGAAGGCAGGGGAGAAGCTTTCTTT.

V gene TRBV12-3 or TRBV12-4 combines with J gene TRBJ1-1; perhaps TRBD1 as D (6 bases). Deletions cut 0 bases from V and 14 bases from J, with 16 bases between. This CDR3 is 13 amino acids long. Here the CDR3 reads CASSLAEGGTTFF. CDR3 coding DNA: TGTGCCAGCAGTTTAGCGGAGGGGGGGACTACCTTCTTT.

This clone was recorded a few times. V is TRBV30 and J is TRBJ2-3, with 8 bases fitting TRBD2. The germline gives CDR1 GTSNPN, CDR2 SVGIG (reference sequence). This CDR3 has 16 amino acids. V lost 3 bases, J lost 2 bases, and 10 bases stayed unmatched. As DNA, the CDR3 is TGTGCCTGGAGCCGAGGCCAGCGGGGGTACACAGATACGCAGTATTTT. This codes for CAWSRGQRGYTDTQYF.

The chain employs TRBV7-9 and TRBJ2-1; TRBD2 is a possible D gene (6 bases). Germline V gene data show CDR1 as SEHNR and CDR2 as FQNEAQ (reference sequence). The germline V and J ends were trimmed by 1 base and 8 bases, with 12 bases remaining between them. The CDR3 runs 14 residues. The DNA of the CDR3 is TGTGCCAGCAGCTTAGGTGCGGGGCGGGATGAGCAGTTCTTC. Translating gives CASSLGAGRDEQFF.

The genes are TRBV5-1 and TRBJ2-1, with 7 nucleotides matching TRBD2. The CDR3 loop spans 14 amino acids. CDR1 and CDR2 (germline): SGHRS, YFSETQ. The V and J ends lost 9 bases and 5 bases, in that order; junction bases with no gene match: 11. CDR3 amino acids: CATKGTTHDNEQFF. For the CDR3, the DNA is TGCGCCACCAAGGGGACTACACATGACAATGAGCAGTTCTTC.

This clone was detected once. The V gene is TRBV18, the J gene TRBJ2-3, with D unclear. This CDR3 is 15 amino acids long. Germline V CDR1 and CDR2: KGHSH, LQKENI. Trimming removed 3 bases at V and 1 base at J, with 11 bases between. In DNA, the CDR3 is TGTGCCAGCTCACCCGCTGGGCCCGGCACAGATACGCAGTATTTT. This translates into CASSPAGPGTDTQYF.

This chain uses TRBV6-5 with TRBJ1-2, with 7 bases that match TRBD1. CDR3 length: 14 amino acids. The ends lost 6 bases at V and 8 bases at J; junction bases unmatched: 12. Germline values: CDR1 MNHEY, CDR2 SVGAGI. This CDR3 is CASRRQGIYFGYTF. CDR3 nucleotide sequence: TGTGCCAGCAGAAGACAGGGAATTTACTTCGGCTACACCTTC.